This TCR beta chain was identified during a study of cytomegalovirus exposure and HLA in healthy donors. The overall study: Roughly 77 million unique TCRs from HLA-typed donors made up an early data release.

The PCR employed 60 Vbeta primers together with 13 Jbeta primers. Produced via immunoSEQ multiplex PCR; TCRdb's table is partial and in-frame only. This sample has approximately 100,000 clones; 86% occur once, and the top ten carry over 8.5%. V dropped 5 bases and J dropped 5; count of bases not matched to a gene: 10. This CDR3 has 15 amino acids. The germline CDR1 and CDR2 sequences are SGHAT and FQNNGV. V is TRBV11-2 and J is TRBJ2-7; 9 bases are shared with TRBD1. This clonotype was sampled from a man under 40 in good health and CMV-seropositive. What was sequenced was PBMCs. CDR3 DNA: TGTGCCAGCAGCCCATCGAGGACAGGGGTCAACGAGCAGTACTTC. Translating it yields CASSPSRTGVNEQYF.